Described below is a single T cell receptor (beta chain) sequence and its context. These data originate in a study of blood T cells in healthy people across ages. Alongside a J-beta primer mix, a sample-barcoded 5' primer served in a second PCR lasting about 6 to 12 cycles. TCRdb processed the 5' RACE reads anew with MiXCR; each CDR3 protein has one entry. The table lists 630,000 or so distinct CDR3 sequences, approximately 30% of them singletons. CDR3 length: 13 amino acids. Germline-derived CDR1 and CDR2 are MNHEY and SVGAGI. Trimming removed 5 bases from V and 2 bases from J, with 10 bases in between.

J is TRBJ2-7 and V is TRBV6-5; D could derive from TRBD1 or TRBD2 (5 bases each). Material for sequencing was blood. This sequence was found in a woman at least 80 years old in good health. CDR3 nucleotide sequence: TGTGCCAGCAGTCGACTGGGGGCCTACGAGCAGTACTTC. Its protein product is CASSRLGAYEQYF.